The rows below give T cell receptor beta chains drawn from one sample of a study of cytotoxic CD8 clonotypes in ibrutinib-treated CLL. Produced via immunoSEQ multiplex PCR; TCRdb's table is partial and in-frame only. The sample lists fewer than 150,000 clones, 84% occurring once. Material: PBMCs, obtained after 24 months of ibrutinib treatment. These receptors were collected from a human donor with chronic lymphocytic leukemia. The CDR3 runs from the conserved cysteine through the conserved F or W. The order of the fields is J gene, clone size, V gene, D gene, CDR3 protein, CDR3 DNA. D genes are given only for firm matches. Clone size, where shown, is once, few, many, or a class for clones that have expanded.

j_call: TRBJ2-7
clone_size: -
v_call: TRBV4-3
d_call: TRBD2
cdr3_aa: CASSQDGWLAGGTYEQYF
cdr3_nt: TGCGCCAGCAGCCAAGACGGTTGGCTAGCGGGGGGGACCTACGAGCAGTACTTC

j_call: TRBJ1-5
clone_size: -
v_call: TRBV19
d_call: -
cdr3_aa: CASSPRTGMNQPQHF
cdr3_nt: TGTGCCAGTAGTCCCCGGACCGGAATGAATCAGCCCCAGCATTTT

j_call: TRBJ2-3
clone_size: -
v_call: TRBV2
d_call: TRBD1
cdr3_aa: CASRGQGADTQYF
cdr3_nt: TGTGCCAGCAGAGGACAGGGGGCAGATACGCAGTATTTT

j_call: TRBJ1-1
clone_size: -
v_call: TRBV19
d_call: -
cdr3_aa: CASSKQNTEAFF
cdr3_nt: TGTGCCAGTAGTAAACAGAACACTGAAGCTTTCTTT

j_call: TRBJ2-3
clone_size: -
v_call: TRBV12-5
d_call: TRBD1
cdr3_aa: CASGLGTDLTDTQYF
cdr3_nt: TGTGCTAGTGGGTTAGGGACAGATCTTACAGATACGCAGTATTTT

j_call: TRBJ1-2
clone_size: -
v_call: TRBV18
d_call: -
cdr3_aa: CASSQGYYGYTF
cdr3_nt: TGTGCCAGCTCGCAGGGATACTATGGCTACACCTTC

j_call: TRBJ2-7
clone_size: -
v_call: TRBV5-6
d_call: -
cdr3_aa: CASSLAQGAYEQYF
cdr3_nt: TGTGCCAGCAGCTTGGCACAGGGTGCCTACGAGCAGTACTTC

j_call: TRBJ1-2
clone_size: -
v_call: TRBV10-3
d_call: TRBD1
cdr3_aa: CAIRYDRGDGYTF
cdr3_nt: TGTGCCATCAGATATGACAGGGGGGATGGCTACACCTTC

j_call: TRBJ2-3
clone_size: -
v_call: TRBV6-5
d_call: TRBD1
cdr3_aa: CASSLRQGADTQYF
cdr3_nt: TGTGCCAGCAGCCTACGACAGGGAGCAGATACGCAGTATTTT

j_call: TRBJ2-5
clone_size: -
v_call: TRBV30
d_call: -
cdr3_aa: CAWRETGETQYF
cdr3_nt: TGTGCCTGGAGAGAGACCGGGGAGACCCAGTACTTC

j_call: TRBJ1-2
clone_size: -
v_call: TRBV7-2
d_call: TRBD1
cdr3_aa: CASSLADRVHGYTF
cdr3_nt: TGTGCCAGCAGCTTAGCTGACAGGGTACATGGCTACACCTTC

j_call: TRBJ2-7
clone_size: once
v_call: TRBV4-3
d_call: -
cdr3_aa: CASSQEGGWAYEQYF
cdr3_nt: TGCGCCAGCAGCCAAGAGGGTGGATGGGCCTACGAGCAGTACTTC

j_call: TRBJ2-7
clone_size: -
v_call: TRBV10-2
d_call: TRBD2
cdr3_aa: CASSRLAGGVYEQYF
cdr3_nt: TGCGCCAGCAGCCGACTAGCGGGGGGAGTCTACGAGCAGTACTTC

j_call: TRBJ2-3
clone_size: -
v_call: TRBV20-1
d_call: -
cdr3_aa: CSAEGGDTQYF
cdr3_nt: TGCAGTGCTGAGGGAGGAGATACGCAGTATTTT

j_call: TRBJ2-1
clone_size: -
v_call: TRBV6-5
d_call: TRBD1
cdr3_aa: CASSTADRGRSEQFF
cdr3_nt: TGTGCCAGCAGTACCGCGGACAGGGGGCGGAGTGAGCAGTTCTTC

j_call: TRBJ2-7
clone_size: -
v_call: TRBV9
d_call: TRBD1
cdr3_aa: CASSVTGTGSYEQYF
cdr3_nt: TGTGCCAGCAGCGTAACGGGGACAGGGTCCTACGAGCAGTACTTC

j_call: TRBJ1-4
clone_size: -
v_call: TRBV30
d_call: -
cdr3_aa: CAARGGIEKLFF
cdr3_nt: TGTGCCGCCCGCGGGGGAATTGAAAAACTGTTTTTT

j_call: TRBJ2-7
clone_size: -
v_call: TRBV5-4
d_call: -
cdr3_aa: CASSSSAGQNYEQYF
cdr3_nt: TGTGCCAGCAGCTCTAGTGCCGGACAGAACTACGAGCAGTACTTC

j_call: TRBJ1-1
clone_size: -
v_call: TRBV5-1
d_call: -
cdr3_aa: CASSLEPNTEAFF
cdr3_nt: TGCGCCAGCAGCTTGGAGCCAAACACTGAAGCTTTCTTT

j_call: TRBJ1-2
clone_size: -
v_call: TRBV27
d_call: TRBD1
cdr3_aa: CASGTHPDRAHYGYTF
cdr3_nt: TGTGCCAGCGGTACCCACCCGGACAGGGCGCACTATGGCTACACCTTC

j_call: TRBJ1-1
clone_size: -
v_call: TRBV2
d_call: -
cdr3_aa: CASSATSAEAFF
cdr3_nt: TGTGCCAGCAGTGCCACTTCCGCTGAAGCTTTCTTT

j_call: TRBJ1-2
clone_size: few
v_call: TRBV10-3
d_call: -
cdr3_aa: CAIADSSYGYTF
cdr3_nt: TGTGCCATCGCGGACAGCTCCTATGGCTACACCTTC

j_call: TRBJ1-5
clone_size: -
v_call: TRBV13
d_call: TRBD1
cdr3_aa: CASSLGPQGVANQPQHF
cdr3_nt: TGTGCCAGCAGCTTAGGCCCACAGGGGGTTGCGAATCAGCCCCAGCATTTT

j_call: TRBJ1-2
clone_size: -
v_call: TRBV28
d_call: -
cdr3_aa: CASSRDRNYGYTF
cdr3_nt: TGTGCCAGCAGTCGAGACAGGAACTATGGCTACACCTTC

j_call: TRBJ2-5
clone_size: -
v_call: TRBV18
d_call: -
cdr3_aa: CASSPPLRGETQYF
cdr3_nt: TGTGCCAGCTCACCACCCCTCAGGGGAGAGACCCAGTACTTC

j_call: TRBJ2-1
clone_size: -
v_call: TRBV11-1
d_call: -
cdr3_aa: CASSWAGFTYNEQFF
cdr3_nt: TGTGCCAGCAGCTGGGCGGGGTTTACCTACAATGAGCAGTTCTTC

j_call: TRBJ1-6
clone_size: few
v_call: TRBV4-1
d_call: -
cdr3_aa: CASSQALRGGPGRSPLHF
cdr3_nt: TGCGCCAGCAGCCAAGCTCTCAGGGGCGGTCCCGGGCGGTCACCCCTCCACTTT

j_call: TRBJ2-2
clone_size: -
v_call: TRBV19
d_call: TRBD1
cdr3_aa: CASGSGTGSTGELFF
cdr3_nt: TGTGCCAGTGGATCCGGGACAGGAAGCACCGGGGAGCTGTTTTTT

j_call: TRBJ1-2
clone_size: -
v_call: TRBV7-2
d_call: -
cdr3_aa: CASSLTPGQRYGYTF
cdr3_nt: TGTGCCAGCAGCTTGACACCGGGACAACGCTATGGCTACACCTTC

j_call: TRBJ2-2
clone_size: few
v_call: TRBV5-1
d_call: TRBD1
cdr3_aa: CASSWTGSAGELFF
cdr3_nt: TGCGCCAGCAGCTGGACAGGGAGCGCCGGGGAGCTGTTTTTT

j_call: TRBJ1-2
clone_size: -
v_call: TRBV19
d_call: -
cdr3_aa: CASSIGVVTPYGYTF
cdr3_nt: TGTGCCAGTAGTATTGGGGTCGTGACCCCCTATGGCTACACCTTC

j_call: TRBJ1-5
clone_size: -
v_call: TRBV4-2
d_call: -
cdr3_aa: CASSQVIQGHQPQHF
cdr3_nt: TGTGCCAGCAGCCAAGTTATCCAGGGCCATCAGCCCCAGCATTTT

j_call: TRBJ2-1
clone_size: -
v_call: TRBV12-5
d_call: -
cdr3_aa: CASGFQGFNEQFF
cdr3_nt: TGTGCTAGTGGTTTTCAGGGTTTCAATGAGCAGTTCTTC

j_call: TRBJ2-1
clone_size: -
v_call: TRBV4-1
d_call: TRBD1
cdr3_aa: CASSREDRGHNEQFF
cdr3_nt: TGCGCCAGCAGCCGGGAGGACAGGGGGCACAATGAGCAGTTCTTC

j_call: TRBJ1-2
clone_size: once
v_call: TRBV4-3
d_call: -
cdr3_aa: CASSQGHLQGSWGYTF
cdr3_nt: TGCGCCAGCAGCCAAGGCCACTTACAGGGTTCTTGGGGGTACACCTTC

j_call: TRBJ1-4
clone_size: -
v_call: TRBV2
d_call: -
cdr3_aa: CAGGQEDEKLFF
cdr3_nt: TGTGCCGGGGGGCAGGAGGATGAAAAACTGTTTTTT

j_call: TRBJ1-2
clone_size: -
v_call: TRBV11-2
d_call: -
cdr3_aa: CASSLDLQASYGYTF
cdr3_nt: TGTGCCAGCAGCTTAGATTTACAGGCTAGTTATGGCTACACCTTC

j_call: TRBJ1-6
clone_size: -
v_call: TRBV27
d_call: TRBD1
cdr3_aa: CASSLETGGLGSYNSPLHF
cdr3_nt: TGTGCCAGCAGTTTGGAGACAGGGGGCTTAGGCTCCTATAATTCACCCCTCCACTTT

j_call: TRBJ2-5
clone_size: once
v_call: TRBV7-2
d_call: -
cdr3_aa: CASTKISRETQYF
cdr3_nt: TGTGCCAGCACCAAAATAAGCAGGGAGACCCAGTACTTC

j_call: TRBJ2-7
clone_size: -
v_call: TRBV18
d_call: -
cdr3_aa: CASSLRPDSYEQYF
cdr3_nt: TGTGCCAGCTCTCTCCGCCCCGACAGCTACGAGCAGTACTTC

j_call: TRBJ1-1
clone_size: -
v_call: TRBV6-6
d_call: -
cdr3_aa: CASSYSRGVGKTEAFF
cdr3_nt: TGTGCCAGCAGTTATTCGAGGGGGGTGGGTAAAACTGAAGCTTTCTTT

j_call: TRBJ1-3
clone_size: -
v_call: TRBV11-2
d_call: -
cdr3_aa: CASSVDSRWSYF
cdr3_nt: TGTGCCAGCAGCGTAGACAGTAGATGGTCATATTTT

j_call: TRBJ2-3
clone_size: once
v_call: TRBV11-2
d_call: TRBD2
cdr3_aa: CASSTGLGNTDTQYF
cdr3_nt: TGTGCCAGCAGCACGGGACTAGGTAACACAGATACGCAGTATTTT

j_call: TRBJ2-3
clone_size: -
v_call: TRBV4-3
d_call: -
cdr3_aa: CASSQDWDDSYTDTQYF
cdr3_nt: TGCGCCAGCAGCCAAGATTGGGATGACAGTTACACAGATACGCAGTATTTT

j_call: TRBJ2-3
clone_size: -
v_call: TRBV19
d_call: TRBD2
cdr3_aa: CASASSGGSSDTQYF
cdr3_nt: TGTGCCAGTGCCTCTAGCGGGGGGTCCTCAGATACGCAGTATTTT

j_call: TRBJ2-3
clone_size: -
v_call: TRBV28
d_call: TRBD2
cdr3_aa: CASSFAGLAGSPDTQYF
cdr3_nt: TGTGCCAGCAGTTTCGCCGGACTAGCGGGGTCCCCAGATACGCAGTATTTT

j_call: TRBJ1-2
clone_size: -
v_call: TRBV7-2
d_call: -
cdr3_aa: CASSQGGSGSYGYTF
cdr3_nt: TGTGCCAGCAGCCAAGGGGGGTCGGGGAGCTATGGCTACACCTTC

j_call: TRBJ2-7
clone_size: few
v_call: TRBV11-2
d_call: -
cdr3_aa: CASSSTVGGAYEQYF
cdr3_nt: TGTGCCAGCAGCTCGACAGTCGGAGGCGCCTACGAGCAGTACTTC

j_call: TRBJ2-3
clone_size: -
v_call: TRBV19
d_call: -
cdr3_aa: CASSIGARAATDTQYF
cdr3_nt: TGTGCCAGTAGTATAGGGGCTCGGGCAGCCACAGATACGCAGTATTTT